This T cell receptor (beta chain) was identified in a study of shared clonotypes between healthy human individuals. Findings of the study overall: Only a few donors were included, so the genetic and exposure-history diversity represented was limited. Generation probabilities were higher for clonotypes shared across all four sorted-subset donors than for unshared ones.

At deep level, the assay was performed. The authors split each subset's genomic DNA evenly across several immunoSEQ plates. TCRdb's table, derived via immunoSEQ multiplex PCR, lists solely in-frame clones and lacks some. The top ten clones hold 1.4% of a sample with some 1 million clones, around 76% of them seen once. The germline CDR1 and CDR2 sequences are SNHLY and FYNNEI. There are 14 residues in the CDR3. The V and J ends lost 10 bases and 6 bases respectively, with 18 bases between them. Comment on this clone: Its target is not known.

Sequencing used memory CD4+ T cells sorted from blood. Described subset: CD45RA-negative fraction. This sequence was found in a man between 18 and 29 years old in good health. The rearrangement joins TRBV2 to TRBJ1-4, with a tentative D call TRBD1 (5 bases). The CDR3 is CATTGGLPDEKLFF. Written as DNA, the CDR3 is TGTGCCACTACAGGAGGGCTCCCTGATGAAAAACTGTTTTTT.